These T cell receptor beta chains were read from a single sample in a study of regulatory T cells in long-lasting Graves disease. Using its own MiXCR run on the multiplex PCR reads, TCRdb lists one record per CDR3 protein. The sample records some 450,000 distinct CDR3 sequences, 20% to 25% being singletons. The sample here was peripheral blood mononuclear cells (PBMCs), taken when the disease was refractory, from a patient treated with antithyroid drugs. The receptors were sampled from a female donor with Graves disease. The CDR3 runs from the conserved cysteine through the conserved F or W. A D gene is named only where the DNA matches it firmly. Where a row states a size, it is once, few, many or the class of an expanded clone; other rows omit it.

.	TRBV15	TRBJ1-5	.	CATSARSQWQPQHF	TGTGCCACCAGCGCCCGGTCCCAGTGGCAGCCCCAGCATTTT
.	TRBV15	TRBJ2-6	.	CATSTGNSGANVLTF	TGTGCCACCAGCACAGGAAACTCTGGGGCCAACGTCCTGACTTTC
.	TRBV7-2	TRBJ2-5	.	CASSLTNLLPQETQYF	TGTGCCAGCAGCTTAACGAACCTTTTACCACAAGAGACCCAGTACTTC
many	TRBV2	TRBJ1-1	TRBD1	CASSQQGGGTEAFF	TGTGCCAGCAGCCAACAGGGGGGAGGGACTGAAGCTTTCTTT
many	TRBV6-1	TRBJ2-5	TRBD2	CASSGRTSGEETQYF	TGTGCCAGCAGTGGCCGAACTAGCGGGGAAGAGACCCAGTACTTC
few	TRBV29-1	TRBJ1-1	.	CSASEGIEAFF	TGCAGCGCATCAGAGGGGATTGAAGCTTTCTTT
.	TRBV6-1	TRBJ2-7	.	CASFRLYEQYF	TGTGCCAGCTTTAGACTCTACGAGCAGTACTTC
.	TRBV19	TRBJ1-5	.	CATTRTEYSNQPQHF	TGTGCCACAACCAGGACAGAATATAGCAATCAGCCCCAGCATTTT
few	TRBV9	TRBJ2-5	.	CASSVGGRGEETQYF	TGTGCCAGCAGCGTAGGGGGGAGGGGGGAAGAGACCCAGTACTTC
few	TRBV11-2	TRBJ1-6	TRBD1	CASSYKPGQLLSPLHF	TGTGCCAGCAGCTACAAACCGGGACAGCTTCTTTCACCCCTCCACTTT
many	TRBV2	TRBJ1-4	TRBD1	CASSESGQTNEKLFF	TGTGCCAGCAGTGAATCGGGACAGACTAATGAAAAACTGTTTTTT
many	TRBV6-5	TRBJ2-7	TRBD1	CASSYYKQGAFDEQYF	TGTGCCAGCAGTTACTACAAACAGGGGGCATTCGACGAGCAGTACTTC
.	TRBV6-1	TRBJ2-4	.	CASSGRFLAKNIQYF	TGTGCCAGCAGTGGACGGTTTCTAGCCAAAAACATTCAGTACTTC
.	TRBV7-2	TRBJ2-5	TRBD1	CASSQTGDSETQYF	TGTGCCAGCAGCCAGACAGGGGATTCAGAGACCCAGTACTTC
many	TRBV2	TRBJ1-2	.	CASSTGISGYTF	TGTGCCAGCAGTACGGGAATTTCTGGCTACACCTTC
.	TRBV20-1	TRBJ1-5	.	CSARDLRIGNQPQHF	TGCAGTGCTAGAGATCTCAGGATTGGCAATCAGCCCCAGCATTTT
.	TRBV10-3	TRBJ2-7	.	CAILRALIIRGFDEQYF	TGTGCCATCTTAAGGGCCCTCATTATTAGGGGGTTCGACGAGCAGTACTTC
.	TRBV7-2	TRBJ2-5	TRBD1	CASREGTEQETQYF	TGTGCCAGCAGAGAAGGGACAGAACAAGAGACCCAGTACTTC
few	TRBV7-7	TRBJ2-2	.	CASSLEWVGITGELFF	TGTGCCAGCAGCTTAGAGTGGGTCGGCATCACCGGGGAGCTGTTTTTT
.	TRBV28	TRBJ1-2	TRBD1	CASSLGTGGVDGYTF	TGTGCCAGCAGTTTGGGGACAGGGGGCGTAGATGGCTACACCTTC
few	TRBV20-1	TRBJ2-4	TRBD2	CSASLAGAAKNIQYF	TGCAGTGCTAGTCTCGCGGGAGCAGCCAAAAACATTCAGTACTTC
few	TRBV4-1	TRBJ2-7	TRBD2	CASSPESSGIGYEQYF	TGCGCCAGCAGCCCGGAATCTAGCGGGATAGGCTACGAGCAGTACTTC
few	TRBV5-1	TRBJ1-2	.	CASSSGPIYGYTF	TGCGCCAGCAGCTCGGGACCAATTTATGGCTACACCTTC
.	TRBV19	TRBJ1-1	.	CASSRKTVGGNTEAFF	TGTGCCAGTAGTAGGAAGACGGTGGGAGGGAACACTGAAGCTTTCTTT
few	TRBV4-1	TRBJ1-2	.	CASSQVSREGYGYTF	TGCGCCAGCAGCCAAGTTTCCAGGGAGGGATATGGCTACACCTTC
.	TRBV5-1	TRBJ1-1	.	CASSIAGHQSRGTEAFF	TGCGCCAGCAGCATCGCCGGACATCAAAGTAGGGGCACTGAAGCTTTCTTT
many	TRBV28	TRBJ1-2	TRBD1	CASSLGTGWGGYTF	TGTGCCAGCAGTTTGGGGACAGGGTGGGGTGGCTACACCTTC
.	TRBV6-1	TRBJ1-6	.	CASSPGLGLHF	TGTGCCAGCTCCCCGGGGCTGGGCCTCCACTTT
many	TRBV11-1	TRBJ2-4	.	CASSSDVAAKNIQYF	TGTGCCAGCAGCTCGGATGTCGCGGCCAAAAACATTCAGTACTTC
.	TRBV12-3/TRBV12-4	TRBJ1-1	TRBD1	CASSSPGGAFF	TGTGCCAGCAGTTCTCCAGGGGGGGCTTTCTTT
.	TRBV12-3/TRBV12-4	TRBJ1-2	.	CASSPGRRIANYGYTF	TGTGCCAGTAGCCCGGGACGGAGGATTGCTAACTATGGCTACACCTTC
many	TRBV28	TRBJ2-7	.	CASSPWDTAYEQYF	TGTGCCAGCAGTCCATGGGACACCGCCTACGAGCAGTACTTC
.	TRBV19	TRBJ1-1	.	CASNGDGLEAFF	TGTGCCAGTAACGGGGACGGGCTTGAAGCTTTCTTT
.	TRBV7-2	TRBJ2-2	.	CASSLVWRSGDTGELFF	TGTGCCAGCAGCTTAGTATGGAGGTCCGGAGACACCGGGGAGCTGTTTTTT
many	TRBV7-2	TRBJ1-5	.	CASSGTYSNQPQHF	TGTGCCAGCAGCGGTACATATAGCAATCAGCCCCAGCATTTT
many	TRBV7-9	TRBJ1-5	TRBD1	CASSLGGQENQPQHF	TGTGCCAGCAGCTTGGGGGGACAGGAGAATCAGCCCCAGCATTTT
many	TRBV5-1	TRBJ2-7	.	CASSFGADTYEQYF	TGCGCCAGCAGCTTCGGGGCAGACACCTACGAGCAGTACTTC
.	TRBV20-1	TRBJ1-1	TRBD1	CSAREQGAGTEAFF	TGCAGTGCTAGGGAACAGGGGGCCGGCACTGAAGCTTTCTTT
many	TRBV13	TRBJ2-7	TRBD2	CASSRLAGGAYEQYF	TGTGCCAGCAGCCGACTAGCGGGAGGTGCCTACGAGCAGTACTTC
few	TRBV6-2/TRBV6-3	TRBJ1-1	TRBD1	CASSDRAGTEAFF	TGTGCCAGCAGCGACAGGGCGGGAACTGAAGCTTTCTTT
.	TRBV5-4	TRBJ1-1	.	CASSFWDSEAFF	TGTGCCAGCAGCTTCTGGGATAGTGAAGCTTTCTTT
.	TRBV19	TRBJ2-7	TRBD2	CASSIAREASGRPYEQYF	TGTGCCAGTAGTATTGCCCGGGAGGCTAGCGGGAGGCCCTACGAGCAGTACTTC
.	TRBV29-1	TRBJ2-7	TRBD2	CSVEGVVSGRSYEQYF	TGCAGCGTTGAAGGTGTGGTTAGCGGGAGATCTTACGAGCAGTACTTC
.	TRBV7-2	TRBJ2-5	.	CASSLATAPETQYF	TGTGCCAGCAGCTTAGCGACAGCACCGGAGACCCAGTACTTC
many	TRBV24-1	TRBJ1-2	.	CATSDPSSNVYGYTF	TGTGCCACCAGTGATCCAAGTTCTAACGTCTATGGCTACACCTTC
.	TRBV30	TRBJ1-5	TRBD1	CAWSLKGQVKNQPQHF	TGTGCCTGGAGCCTTAAAGGACAGGTAAAAAATCAGCCCCAGCATTTT
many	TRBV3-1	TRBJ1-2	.	CASSQVHGTGPTF	TGTGCCAGCAGCCAAGTTCATGGAACCGGGCCCACCTTC
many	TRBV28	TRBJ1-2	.	CASSSGVNYGYTF	TGTGCCAGCAGTTCCGGGGTTAACTATGGCTACACCTTC
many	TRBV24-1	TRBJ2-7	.	CATSSGANSYEQYF	TGTGCCACCAGTTCAGGAGCAAACTCCTACGAGCAGTACTTC